The 27 T cell receptor beta chains listed next were all sequenced from one sample in a study of T cell responses to AZD1222 COVID-19 vaccine. Measured with immunoSEQ multiplex PCR; TCRdb has only the in-frame clones, and not every one. The sample holds 100,000 to 150,000 clones, 80% to 90% seen once. Sequencing was performed on peripheral blood, taken on day 0 of AZD1222 vaccination. The receptors shown here come from an adult in good health.

The rearrangement links TRBV6-5 to TRBJ2-1, with a weak D call TRBD1 (5 bases). Trimming shortened V by 3 bases and J by 8 bases, and 17 bases separated the two germline ends. CDR3 size: 15 residues. Looked up from germline, CDR1 is MNHEY and CDR2 is SVGAGI. CDR3 DNA sequence: TGTGCCAGCAGTTATCGGGCAGGGCACGTTGATGAGCAGTTCTTC. Translating gives CASSYRAGHVDEQFF.

The V call is TRBV6-5, the J call TRBJ1-1; D gene ambiguous. The CDR3 sequence is 15 residues long. The ends were cut back, 10 bases at V and 2 bases at J, with 20 bases in the middle. Germline CDR1 is MNHEY and CDR2 is SVGAGI. The CDR3 loop is CATSSPGLGNTEAFF. The CDR3 DNA sequence: TGTGCCACAAGTTCCCCGGGCCTGGGAAACACTGAAGCTTTCTTT.

V is TRBV21-1 and J is TRBJ2-7; no DNA check was done on the table's D call, TRBD1. TRBV21-1 is deemed a pseudogene. CDR3 length equals 14 residues. Written as DNA, the CDR3 is TGTGCCAGCAGGACAGGGGGCGTCCGGTACGAGCAGTACTTC. Protein: CASRTGGVRYEQYF.

This clone was recorded only once. The J gene is TRBJ2-4, the V gene TRBV24-1, with TRBD1 matching over 10 bases. The germline V gene has CDR1 KGHDR and CDR2 SFDVKD. Germline trimming cut 1 base from V and 1 base from J; bases unmatched to any gene: 9. This CDR3 comprises 19 residues. The CDR3 spells CATSDFSQTGGAAKNIQYF. Here the CDR3 DNA reads TGTGCCACCAGTGATTTCTCCCAGACAGGGGGCGCGGCCAAAAACATTCAGTACTTC.

The chain employs TRBV12-5 and TRBJ1-1; no clear D. Germline V CDR1 and CDR2: LGHNT, FRNRAP. V was pared by 1 base and J by 10 bases, with 10 bases between. The CDR3 totals 12 residues. CDR3 protein: CASGLGHTGAFF. CDR3 DNA sequence: TGTGCTAGTGGTTTGGGCCATACGGGAGCTTTCTTT. Together with reference TRBV12-5 and TRBJ1-1, the CDR3 gives the full variable domain: DARVTQTPRHKVTEMGQEVTMRCQPILGHNTVFWYRQTMMQGLELLAYFRNRAPLDDSGMPKDRFSAEMPDATLATLKIQPSEPRDSAVYFCASGLGHTGAFFGQGTRLTVV.

The chain joins TRBV13 to TRBJ2-1; D ambiguous. CDR3 length: 14 amino acids. Per the germline V gene, CDR1 is PRHDT and CDR2 is FYEKMQ (reference sequence). Trimming pared 1 base from V and 5 bases from J, leaving 9 bases between. DNA of the CDR3: TGTGCCAGCAGCTTAGTTGGAGTAAACAATGAGCAGTTCTTC. Residues: CASSLVGVNNEQFF.

This clone was picked up a small number of times. The gene calls are TRBV18 and TRBJ2-5, with unresolved D. Germline-derived CDR1 and CDR2 are KGHSH and LQKENI. The CDR3 covers 14 residues. The V end was cut by 4 bases, the J end by 4 bases, with 13 bases between. CDR3 DNA sequence: TGTGCCAGCTCACTCACCCAGGCCGGAGAGACCCAGTACTTC. Translation gives CASSLTQAGETQYF.

V and J are TRBV7-9 and TRBJ1-1, with a tentative D call TRBD1 (6 bases). Germline V gene data show CDR1 as SEHNR and CDR2 as FQNEAQ (reference sequence). Trimming took 7 bases from V and 0 from J, leaving 12 bases between them. This CDR3 spans 14 amino acids. The CDR3 region is CASNLGQLNTEAFF. DNA for the CDR3: TGTGCCAGCAACCTTGGACAGTTGAACACTGAAGCTTTCTTT.

CDR3 coding DNA: TGCAGCGTTGAAGCTGGTTTTGGCTACACCTTC. This codes for CSVEAGFGYTF. The chain uses TRBV29-1 and TRBJ1-2; D gene unclear. The germline V gene encodes CDR1 SQVTM and CDR2 ANQGSEA. V dropped 1 base and J dropped 7 bases, with 7 bases sitting between them. CDR3 size: 11 residues.

Concerning this clone itself: Other DNA variants within this sample encode the same CDR3. The V and J genes are TRBV5-5 and TRBJ1-1; a possible D gene is TRBD1 (5 bases). The CDR3 sequence is 14 residues long. V was cut by 0 bases and J by 1 base, with 7 bases left in between. Germline V CDR1 and CDR2: SGHKS, YYEKEE (reference sequence). For the CDR3, the DNA is TGTGCCAGCAGCTTGGGGGGCCCGAACACTGAAGCTTTCTTT. Its protein is CASSLGGPNTEAFF.

The DNA for the CDR3 is TGTGCCAGCAGCCCCTCTAGCGGGGGGCCCTACAATGAGCAGTTCTTC. Amino acids: CASSPSSGGPYNEQFF. V gene TRBV11-2 combines with J gene TRBJ2-1; 11 bases line up with TRBD2. The CDR3 runs to 16 residues. J lost 2 bases, V lost 5 bases, and 5 bases had no gene match. Per the germline V gene, CDR1 is SGHAT and CDR2 is FQNNGV.

This sequence joins TRBV7-8 and TRBJ2-7; D uncertain. V was trimmed by 0 bases and J by 2 bases, leaving 17 bases between them. Germline-derived CDR1 and CDR2 are SGHVS and FQNEAQ. The length of the CDR3 is 17 residues. CDR3 coding DNA: TGTGCCAGCAGCTTAGCGCGGTCTACCGACAAGGCCTACGAGCAGTACTTC. Its protein product is CASSLARSTDKAYEQYF.

This chain connects TRBV15 to TRBJ1-4, with 9 nucleotides matching TRBD1. Germline V CDR1 and CDR2: LNHNV, YYDKDF (reference sequence). This CDR3 contains 14 residues. V shed 5 bases and J 6 bases; nucleotides not matched to a gene: 4. The CDR3 DNA follows: TGTGCCACCAGCGCCGGGACAGGGTATGAAAAACTGTTTTTT. Its protein is CATSAGTGYEKLFF.

This sequence joins TRBV18 and TRBJ1-6; D remains ambiguous. Trimming took 3 bases from V and 4 from J, leaving 7 bases between them. CDR1 is KGHSH and CDR2 is LQKENI in the germline V gene. This CDR3 has 14 residues. CDR3 sequence (DNA): TGTGCCAGCTCACCTGGAAGATATAATTCACCCCTCCACTTT. It is translated as CASSPGRYNSPLHF.

The V and J genes are TRBV18 and TRBJ1-1; perhaps TRBD1 as D (6 bases). Germline V gene data show CDR1 as KGHSH and CDR2 as LQKENI. Trimming cost V 10 bases and J 5 bases, with 17 bases left between them. This CDR3 has 13 amino acids. The CDR3 DNA reads as TGTGCCACCCACCAGGGGATGGATACTGAAGCTTTCTTT. This gives the protein CATHQGMDTEAFF.

This rearrangement joins TRBV5-1 to TRBJ2-2; 10 nucleotides match TRBD2. J gave up 2 bases and V 4 bases, and 5 bases lay outside the gene matches. The CDR3 has 16 residues. Germline assignment: CDR1 SGHRS and CDR2 YFSETQ. CDR3 amino acids: CASSPGLAVNTGELFF. The DNA for the CDR3 is TGCGCCAGCAGCCCCGGACTAGCGGTAAACACCGGGGAGCTGTTTTTT.

The chain is built from TRBV18 and TRBJ2-7; D assignment may be TRBD1 or TRBD2 (5 bases each). Per germline, CDR1 KGHSH and CDR2 LQKENI. CDR3 size: 14 residues. The ends were cut back, 4 bases at V and 1 base at J, with 11 bases in the middle. CDR3 DNA: TGTGCCAGCTCACTTGCTGGGGGTTCCTACGAGCAGTACTTC. It is translated as CASSLAGGSYEQYF.

The chain joins TRBV3-1 (or the pseudogene TRBV3-2) to TRBJ1-2; D gene unclear. Germline V lookup: CDR1 LGHDT, CDR2 YNNKEL (reference sequence). Trimming removed 0 bases at V and 2 bases at J, with 1 base between. The CDR3 runs 12 residues. The CDR3 DNA reads TGTGCCAGCAGCCAAGAAAACTATGGCTACACCTTC. As protein: CASSQENYGYTF.

V is TRBV3-1 (or the pseudogene TRBV3-2) and J is TRBJ2-2; D call uncertain. Germline assignment: CDR1 LGHDT and CDR2 YNNKEL (reference sequence). V was cut by 0 bases and J by 4 bases, with 9 bases left in between. The CDR3 contains 15 residues. As DNA, the CDR3 is TGTGCCAGCAGCCAAGATATTAGGAGCACCGGGGAGCTGTTTTTT. Translating gives CASSQDIRSTGELFF.

This clone was seen only a few times. The J gene is TRBJ1-2, the V gene TRBV6-5; D is ambiguous. This CDR3 spans 15 amino acids. Germline-derived CDR1 and CDR2 are MNHEY and SVGAGI. Trimming took 6 bases from V and 2 from J, leaving 16 bases between them. As DNA, the CDR3 is TGTGCCAGCAGGTTACAGTACAGCGCAAACTATGGCTACACCTTC. Protein sequence: CASRLQYSANYGYTF.

V is TRBV30 and J is TRBJ2-1; 8 nucleotides align to TRBD1. The CDR3 is 12 amino acids. The V gene's germline CDR1 is GTSNPN and CDR2 SVGIG (reference sequence). Trimming at V came to 8 bases and at J to 9 bases, leaving 9 bases not matched to a gene. CDR3 DNA: TGTGCCCTGGACAGGGTGGCGGGTGAGCAGTTCTTC. Translated, it gives CALDRVAGEQFF.

The V gene is TRBV19, the J gene TRBJ1-1; a possible D gene is TRBD1 (6 bases). CDR1 and CDR2 from the germline V gene are LNHDA and SQIVND (reference sequence). Trimming pared 5 bases from V and 8 bases from J, leaving 18 bases between. The CDR3 totals 14 residues. CDR3 in amino acids: CASSGSPSGAEAFF. The CDR3, as DNA: TGTGCCAGTAGTGGTTCACCCTCGGGGGCCGAAGCTTTCTTT.

V gene TRBV6-1 combines with J gene TRBJ2-7, with 8 bases lining up with TRBD2. With V trimmed by 3 bases and J by 0 bases, 7 bases remained unmatched. CDR3 size: 16 residues. From germline, CDR1 is MNHNS and CDR2 SASEGT. DNA of the CDR3: TGTGCCAGCAGTGATCGCGGGAGGTCCTCCTCCTACGAGCAGTACTTC. It translates to CASSDRGRSSSYEQYF.

This clone was picked up a small number of times. Here the CDR3 DNA reads TGTGCCAGCAGCTTAAATAATCGTCTGTCGGGCAACACCGGGGAGCTGTTTTTT. This codes for CASSLNNRLSGNTGELFF. The chain uses TRBV7-2 and TRBJ2-2, with D unclear. V was shortened by 2 bases and J by 2 bases, with 18 bases between the two germline ends. Germline lookup yields CDR1 SGHTA and CDR2 FQGNSA. The CDR3 consists of 18 residues. Using reference TRBV7-2 and TRBJ2-2 for the parts outside the CDR3, the full variable domain is GAGVSQSPSNKVTEKGKDVELRCDPISGHTALYWYRQSLGQGLEFLIYFQGNSAPDKSGLPSDRFSAERTGGSVSTLTIQRTQQEDSAVYLCASSLNNRLSGNTGELFFGEGSRLTVL.

V is TRBV7-2 and J is TRBJ2-3; D may be TRBD1 or TRBD2 (5 bases each). There are 16 residues in the CDR3. Germline CDR1 is SGHTA and CDR2 is FQGNSA. Trimming removed 4 bases at V and 6 bases at J, with 20 bases between. Here the CDR3 DNA reads TGTGCCAGCAGCTATAGGGGCGGGTTAGGGGCGGATACGCAGTATTTT. The encoded protein is CASSYRGGLGADTQYF.

This clone has just one count. The V gene is TRBV4-1, the J gene TRBJ2-7, with 8 bases fitting TRBD1. Unmatched junction bases numbered 6, after V lost 2 bases and J lost 0 bases. This CDR3 region has 16 residues. Per the germline V gene, CDR1 is MGHRA and CDR2 is YSYEKL. Here the CDR3 reads CASSQSQTGDSYEQYF. The CDR3 coding sequence is TGCGCCAGCAGCCAATCGCAGACAGGGGACTCCTACGAGCAGTACTTC.

This clone came up once. The rearrangement joins TRBV12-5 to TRBJ2-5; D gene ambiguous. Trimming took off 0 bases at V and 7 bases at J, with 9 bases between the two ends. The V gene's germline CDR1 is LGHNT and CDR2 FRNRAP. The CDR3 runs to 13 residues. CDR3 residues: CASGLVLFGTQYF. CDR3 coding DNA: TGTGCTAGTGGTTTGGTACTGTTTGGGACCCAGTACTTC.